What follows describes a single T cell receptor beta chain. Its specificity is not known. The data are from a study of human T cells and chemical hapten exposure. Study-wide findings and caveats: The donor cohort had alopecia, so its immune response may not match that of healthy people. As patch test score rose, PT1 expanded TCR counts tended to rise as well.

Germline trimming cut 6 bases from V and 0 bases from J; bases unmatched to any gene: 11. CDR1 DFQATT and CDR2 SNEGSKA come from the germline V gene (reference sequence). CDR3 length: 16 residues. Each cDNA molecule in the library carried unique molecular identifiers. TCRdb re-called the RACE reads with MiXCR, one entry per CDR3 protein. The profile covers some 89,000 distinct CDR3 sequences, with around 25% appearing a single time and about 9.4% taken by the ten largest. Indicated time point: patch test 3, about 24 weeks after DPC sensitization. Specified treatment: therapeutic diphenylcyclopropenone sensitization with weekly scalp DPC.

J is TRBJ2-7 and V is TRBV20-1; 10 bases match TRBD1. Sequenced material: whole blood, taken in connection with sensitization to the hapten diphenylcyclopropenone (DPC). This receptor was identified in a man aged 35-49 years with alopecia areata. Some clones in this sample may be carry-over from other donors' samples. The CDR3 region has the DNA TGCAGTGCCGGTGGGACAGGGGTCCCCCGCTCCTACGAGCAGTACTTC. Amino acid sequence: CSAGGTGVPRSYEQYF.